The 24 T cell receptor beta chains presented below share a single source sample, sequenced in a study of T cells expressing NK-cell markers. TCRdb reanalyzed the 5' RACE reads and collapses them to one entry per CDR3 protein, without DNA. The table gives about 430,000 distinct CDR3 sequences; the top ten clones make up over 1.1% of it. The sequencing input was blood T cells: a sorted CD56 or NKG2C T cell subset, CD4+ or CD8+ T cells, or bulk PBMC T cells (not recorded which). These receptors came from a woman between 45 and 60 years old in good health.

The rearrangement links TRBV25-1 to TRBJ1-1; TCRdb picks TRBD1, but there is no DNA to check that call. Per germline, CDR1 MGHDK and CDR2 SYGVNS. CDR3 length: 13 residues. The CDR3 loop is CASSQGAVRVAFF.

The chain has TRBV10-2 and TRBJ2-3; TCRdb calls TRBD1, which cannot be checked without DNA. The CDR3 runs 13 residues. The germline V gene encodes CDR1 WSHSY and CDR2 SAAADI. The CDR3 loop is CAISEGSTDTQYF.

The V call is TRBV10-2, the J call TRBJ2-2; no DNA is available, so the TRBD1 call from TCRdb remains unchecked. Germline values: CDR1 WSHSY, CDR2 SAAADI. The length of the CDR3 is 14 residues. This CDR3 is CATIGQGGTGELFF.

The V gene is TRBV6-5, the J gene TRBJ1-4; TCRdb names TRBD1, which stays unverified in the absence of DNA. Germline lookup yields CDR1 MNHEY and CDR2 SVGAGI. The CDR3 extends over 15 amino acids. CDR3 loop: CASSPSPGLRRKLFF.

The chain employs TRBV6-5 and TRBJ1-6; no DNA is available, so the TRBD1 call from TCRdb remains unchecked. Per the germline V gene, CDR1 is MNHEY and CDR2 is SVGAGI. This CDR3 is built from 13 residues. This CDR3 is CASRDRVGSPLHF.

V and J are TRBV10-3 and TRBJ1-3; as DNA is missing, the TRBD1 call by TCRdb cannot be tested. The CDR3 consists of 15 residues. In germline, CDR1 is ENHRY, CDR2 SYGVKD. The CDR3 protein is CAITPGSAGGDTIYF.

V and J are TRBV9 and TRBJ2-1; TCRdb calls TRBD1, which cannot be checked without DNA. The CDR3 has 16 amino acids. The V gene's germline CDR1 is SGDLS and CDR2 YYNGEE. CDR3 in amino acids: CASSVGPETTYNEQFF. Using reference TRBV9 and TRBJ2-1 for the parts outside the CDR3, the full variable domain is DSGVTQTPKHLITATGQRVTLRCSPRSGDLSVYWYQQSLDQGLQFLIQYYNGEERAKGNILERFSAQQFPDLHSELNLSSLELGDSALYFCASSVGPETTYNEQFFGPGTRLTVL.

The chain recombines TRBV12-3 or TRBV12-4 with TRBJ2-2; lacking DNA, the TRBD1 call made by TCRdb goes unchecked. CDR3 length: 14 amino acids. The CDR3 sequence: CASSITGASGELFF.

The J gene is TRBJ1-2, the V gene TRBV10-3; TCRdb's D call, TRBD1, is unchecked because there is no DNA. Germline CDR1 reads ENHRY; CDR2 reads SYGVKD. The CDR3 has 12 residues. The CDR3 protein is CAIAGTDYGYTF.

The gene calls are TRBV20-1 and TRBJ2-1; the TRBD2 assignment by TCRdb is unverifiable without DNA. The CDR3 loop spans 15 amino acids. In germline, CDR1 is DFQATT, CDR2 SNEGSKA (reference sequence). CDR3 protein: CSARKSSGRFSEQFF.

The gene calls are TRBV7-6 and TRBJ2-5; TCRdb indicates TRBD2, and absent DNA this call remains unverified. This CDR3 spans 15 amino acids. Germline V CDR1 and CDR2: SGHVS, FNYEAQ. This CDR3 is CASSQTTGLQETQYF.

The chain joins TRBV9 to TRBJ2-3; TCRdb lists TRBD2, though no DNA is available to test this call. The CDR3 consists of 15 residues. Germline V gene data show CDR1 as SGDLS and CDR2 as YYNGEE. The CDR3 loop is CASSVGPFTVDTQYF.

V is TRBV15 and J is TRBJ2-7; the TCRdb D gene call, TRBD1, has no DNA to confirm it. Germline-derived CDR1 and CDR2 are LNHNV and YYDKDF (reference sequence). This CDR3 is 13 amino acids long. This chain's CDR3 is CATSTWDSYEQYF.

The chain joins TRBV6-1 to TRBJ2-2; as DNA is missing, the TRBD1 call by TCRdb cannot be tested. CDR1 MNHNS and CDR2 SASEGT come from the germline V gene. The CDR3 has 16 residues. The CDR3 reads CASKPPGRRNTGELFF.

The V call is TRBV2, the J call TRBJ2-1; TCRdb returns TRBD2, unconfirmable since there is no DNA. CDR3 size: 16 residues. Germline CDR1 reads SNHLY; CDR2 reads FYNNEI. CDR3 region: CASSEGGLAGRNEQFF.

The chain links TRBV7-9 to TRBJ2-3. The germline gives CDR1 SEHNR, CDR2 FQNEAQ (reference sequence). The CDR3 extends over 17 amino acids. CDR3 in amino acids: CASSLVLRGMPSDTQYF.

The chain couples TRBV12-3 or TRBV12-4 to TRBJ2-3; TCRdb proposes TRBD2, but this gene call is untestable without DNA. CDR3 length equals 17 residues. CDR3 in amino acids: CASSPSGPGLSTDTQYF.

The chain joins TRBV6-1 to TRBJ1-1. Germline CDR1 and CDR2: MNHNS and SASEGT. The CDR3 loop spans 14 amino acids. This CDR3 is CASSEAGMNTEAFF.

This chain connects TRBV7-2 to TRBJ2-2; the TRBD2 assignment by TCRdb is unverifiable without DNA. Germline lookup yields CDR1 SGHTA and CDR2 FQGNSA. CDR3 length: 16 residues. This chain's CDR3 is CASSLYGGTNTGELFF.

The genes are TRBV15 and TRBJ2-3; TCRdb picks TRBD2, but there is no DNA to check that call. The CDR3 runs 13 residues. Germline CDR1 and CDR2: LNHNV and YYDKDF (reference sequence). CDR3 loop: CATSRDPGEDEYF.

The rearrangement joins TRBV24-1 to TRBJ2-2; TCRdb's D call, TRBD2, is unchecked because there is no DNA. CDR1 and CDR2 (germline): KGHDR, SFDVKD. The CDR3 totals 15 residues. The CDR3 sequence is CATSVGSGGTGELFF.

J is TRBJ1-3 and V is TRBV20-1. Germline V CDR1 and CDR2: DFQATT, SNEGSKA (reference sequence). CDR3 length equals 13 residues. CDR3 protein: CSAPRGSGNTIYF.

This chain links TRBV16 with TRBJ1-2; the D call of TRBD1 rests on TCRdb alone, since no DNA is present to check it. This CDR3 has 13 amino acids. Germline lookup yields CDR1 KGHSY and CDR2 FQNENV. CDR3 protein: CASSQTGDYGYTF.

The CDR3 loop reads CASRGQVRAGELFF. V is TRBV3-1 and J is TRBJ2-2; TCRdb designates TRBD1, a call that cannot be tested without DNA. The length of the CDR3 is 14 residues. CDR1 LGHDT and CDR2 YNNKEL come from the germline V gene (reference sequence).